This T cell receptor beta chain was retrieved from a study of graft-versus-host responses after intestinal transplantation. Overall study context: Multivisceral, liver-intestinal, or isolated intestinal grafts were transplanted into recipients. All recipients got anti-thymocyte globulin induction, then tacrolimus and steroids for around three years.

Sequencing used immunoSEQ multiplex PCR; TCRdb keeps in-frame clones, though not all of them. The top ten hold roughly 0.17% of the sample, which has some 110,000 clones, over 75% seen once. On this clone: The target antigen is unknown.

Study findings and constraints: Detection of GvH clones occurred in recipient marrow, and some had their first appearance in ileum or blood.

The length of the CDR3 is 15 residues. Germline V lookup: CDR1 SNHLY, CDR2 FYNNEI. With 8 bases removed from V and 4 bases from J, the gap between germline ends came to 18 bases. The rearrangement uses TRBV2 and TRBJ1-3; D not certain. This sequence originates from a human donor who received an intestinal transplant. The starting material was unstimulated CD4+ T cells sorted from spleen or lymph node cells, obtained before intestinal transplant. DNA of the CDR3: TGTGCCAGCGGGCCTGGGTCCCTAACAGGAAACACCATATATTTT. It specifies CASGPGSLTGNTIYF.